Each of the 20 T cell receptor beta chains below was sequenced from the same sample in a study of blood T cells in healthy people across ages (dated by TCRdb to between 2015 and 2017). The method behind the library was 5' RACE. The instrument was an Illumina HiSeq 2500. The second PCR ran for roughly 7 to 12 cycles and used a J-beta primer mix along with a sample-barcoded 5' primer. TCRdb itself trimmed the public reads at Q25 with fastp, ran MiXCR and retained productive beta chains. Every CDR3 protein is listed once, alongside the most common genes and DNA of its rows. This sample is represented by roughly 1,800,000 distinct CDR3 sequences; around 48% of them were singletons. The ten largest clonotypes hold less than 2.5% of the sample. The sequencing sample was made of blood. The origin of the receptors is a woman aged 40 to 49 in good health.

In its sample, this clonotype was seen many times. This rearrangement joins TRBV7-2 to TRBJ2-7; maybe TRBD1 (6 bases). Germline-derived CDR1 and CDR2 are SGHTA and FQGNSA. The V gene lost 1 base and the J gene lost 3 bases, with 10 bases spanning the gap. CDR3 size: 14 residues. The CDR3 loop is CASSLGGTFYEQYF. DNA of the CDR3: TGTGCCAGCAGCTTAGGGGGGACATTCTACGAGCAGTACTTC.

V gene TRBV20-1 combines with J gene TRBJ2-7, with 14 bases that match TRBD2. The germline CDR1 and CDR2 sequences are DFQATT and SNEGSKA (reference sequence). J was trimmed by 6 bases and V by 6 bases; bases with no gene match: 16. The CDR3 length is 17 residues. CDR3 loop: CSAAGLAGGFPRGEQYF. CDR3 in DNA: TGCAGTGCCGCCGGACTAGCGGGGGGTTTCCCTAGAGGCGAGCAGTACTTC.

This chain links TRBV19 with TRBJ2-7, with D perhaps given as TRBD1 or TRBD2 (5 bases each). The CDR3 covers 15 residues. From germline, CDR1 is LNHDA and CDR2 SQIVND (reference sequence). Trimming shortened V by 3 bases and J by 2 bases, and 14 bases separated the two germline ends. CDR3 protein: CASSMGTPGPYEQYF. CDR3 nucleotides: TGTGCCAGTAGTATGGGGACCCCCGGGCCCTACGAGCAGTACTTC.

The table lists this clonotype with many counts. The rearrangement joins TRBV6-2 or TRBV6-3 to TRBJ2-1; a possible D gene is TRBD2 (5 bases). The V end lost 2 bases, the J end lost 0 bases, and 5 bases lay between the germline ends. The CDR3 runs to 14 residues. Germline V gives CDR1 MNHEY, CDR2 SVGEGT. CDR3 residues: CASSYGSSYNEQFF. The CDR3 nucleotides read TGTGCCAGCAGTTACGGGAGCTCCTACAATGAGCAGTTCTTC.

V is TRBV5-1 and J is TRBJ1-1; 9 nucleotides line up with TRBD1. This CDR3 has 17 amino acids. Trimming at V came to 1 base and at J to 0 bases, leaving 7 bases not matched to a gene. Germline V gene data show CDR1 as SGHRS and CDR2 as YFSETQ. CDR3 region: CASSLMGTGRMNTEAFF. As DNA, the CDR3 is TGCGCCAGCAGCTTGATGGGGACAGGGAGGATGAACACTGAAGCTTTCTTT.

This clonotype has just a few counts. The chain carries TRBV27 and TRBJ1-2, with TRBD1 identical over 12 bases. This CDR3 has 15 residues. The germline V gene encodes CDR1 MNHEY and CDR2 SMNVEV (reference sequence). The V and J ends lost 6 bases and 4 bases, in that order; junction bases with no gene match: 6. CDR3 amino acids: CASRRDRGQVYGYTF. For the CDR3, the DNA is TGTGCCAGCAGGCGGGACAGGGGGCAGGTCTATGGCTACACCTTC.

This clonotype was found once. The chain combines TRBV6-2 or TRBV6-3 with TRBJ2-1; TRBD2 agrees at 14 bases. V shed 2 bases and J 5 bases; nucleotides not matched to a gene: 2. The CDR3 contains 16 residues. CDR1 is MNHEY and CDR2 is SVGEGT in the germline V gene. CDR3 sequence: CASSYPTSGGDNEQFF. The CDR3 DNA sequence: TGTGCCAGCAGTTACCCGACTAGCGGGGGGGACAATGAGCAGTTCTTC.

This clonotype has just a few counts. The V and J genes are TRBV29-1 and TRBJ2-7, with D tentatively TRBD1 or TRBD2 (5 bases each). V shed 3 bases and J shed 7 bases, with 19 bases lying between them. The CDR3 contains 14 residues. CDR1 SQVTM and CDR2 ANQGSEA come from the germline V gene. The CDR3, as DNA: TGCAGCGTTGAGTTGGGGCCTCATCGCGGGGAGCAGTACTTC. It specifies CSVELGPHRGEQYF.

This clonotype was observed once. The CDR3 nucleotides are TGTGCCAGCAGCTCCCTTGTGAAGAAGCGAGACTATGGCTACACCTTC. It codes for CASSSLVKKRDYGYTF. V is TRBV7-8 and J is TRBJ1-2; D uncertain. CDR3 length: 16 residues. Trimming took 4 bases from V and 3 from J, leaving 18 bases between them. Germline assignment: CDR1 SGHVS and CDR2 FQNEAQ.

The chain employs TRBV10-3 and TRBJ1-1, with TRBD1 matching 8 bases. Trimming at V came to 4 bases and at J to 5 bases, leaving 6 bases not matched to a gene. The CDR3 is 14 amino acids. Germline-derived CDR1 and CDR2 are ENHRY and SYGVKD. The CDR3 nucleotides read TGTGCCATCAGTGGACAGGGGTCGGGAACTGAAGCTTTCTTT. This codes for CAISGQGSGTEAFF.

The CDR3 loop reads CASSTRTYTDTQYF. The CDR3 nucleotides read TGTGCCAGCAGTACGAGGACATACACAGATACGCAGTATTTT. The genes are TRBV6-2 or TRBV6-3 and TRBJ2-3; D perhaps matches TRBD1 (5 bases). With 5 bases removed from V and 2 bases from J, the gap between germline ends came to 11 bases. CDR1 is MNHEY, CDR2 SVGEGT, per germline. CDR3 length equals 14 residues.

This clonotype occurred once. The chain couples TRBV14 to TRBJ2-7; no firm D call. V was pared by 4 bases and J by 7 bases, with 23 bases between. Germline loops: CDR1 SGHDN, CDR2 FVKESK. The CDR3 has 16 residues. DNA for the CDR3: TGTGCCAGCAGCCGAACAGAGGAACGTTCCTACAATGAGCAGTACTTC. As protein: CASSRTEERSYNEQYF.

This rearrangement joins TRBV7-3 to TRBJ2-1, with 8 bases lining up with TRBD1. The CDR3 is 16 residues long. CDR1 is SGHTA and CDR2 is FQGTGA in the germline V gene. Trimming took 3 bases from V and 7 from J; bases not matched to a gene: 11. For the CDR3, the DNA is TGTGCCAGCAGCTTGCGAGACAGGGGAATTACAAATGAGCAGTTCTTC. Translated, it gives CASSLRDRGITNEQFF.

This rearrangement joins TRBV4-3 to TRBJ1-2; D is ambiguous. Germline V gene data show CDR1 as LGHNA and CDR2 as YSLEER. The CDR3 runs 16 residues. V was pared by 0 bases and J by 2 bases, with 13 bases between. DNA for the CDR3: TGCGCCAGCAGCCAAGATTGGAGCGCCAACAACTATGGCTACACCTTC. Protein sequence: CASSQDWSANNYGYTF.

This chain joins TRBV10-3 and TRBJ1-2; D not resolved. CDR1 is ENHRY, CDR2 SYGVKD, per germline. Trimming took off 0 bases at V and 4 bases at J, with 3 bases between the two ends. CDR3 size: 12 residues. The DNA for the CDR3 is TGTGCCATCAGTGAGTCTCGCTATGGCTACACCTTC. Translated: CAISESRYGYTF.

V and J are TRBV10-3 and TRBJ2-3; TRBD2 matches at 10 bases. Trimming at V came to 10 bases and at J to 2 bases, leaving 6 bases not matched to a gene. Germline CDR1 ENHRY, CDR2 SYGVKD. This CDR3 contains 14 residues. CDR3 loop: CATLAGAVTDTQYF. As DNA, the CDR3 is TGTGCCACGCTAGCGGGGGCCGTCACAGATACGCAGTATTTT.

A note on this clonotype: At one boundary the junction diverges from the germline segment, which might be a read error. The J gene is TRBJ2-7, the V gene TRBV5-6, with D uncertain. CDR1 is SGHDT, CDR2 YYEEEE, per germline. The CDR3 sequence is 10 residues long. The CDR3 is CARKPYGQYF. Written as DNA, the CDR3 is TGTGCCAGGAAGCCCTACGGGCAGTACTTC.

The chain recombines TRBV7-2 with TRBJ1-5; no reliable D call. The CDR3 is 14 amino acids. With 4 bases removed from V and 2 bases from J, the gap between germline ends came to 9 bases. CDR1 and CDR2 from the germline V gene are SGHTA and FQGNSA. Here the CDR3 DNA reads TGTGCCAGCAGCTCCAGACTTGGCAATCAGCCCCAGCATTTT. It yields the protein CASSSRLGNQPQHF.

The chain joins TRBV6-5 to TRBJ2-3, with D perhaps TRBD1 (6 bases). This CDR3 has 13 amino acids. Between the trimmed V and J ends, which lost 4 bases and 8 bases, there was a span of 13 bases. Germline V gives CDR1 MNHEY, CDR2 SVGAGI. CDR3 loop: CASSSPDSRTQYF. The CDR3 DNA reads as TGTGCCAGCAGTTCCCCGGACAGCCGTACGCAGTATTTT.

This clonotype occurred a few times. The chain carries TRBV4-1 and TRBJ2-7; the match to TRBD1 covers 7 bases. This CDR3 has 15 amino acids. Germline CDR1 is MGHRA and CDR2 is YSYEKL. Unmatched junction bases numbered 10, after V lost 4 bases and J lost 4 bases. CDR3 protein: CASSLDPTTGYEQYF. CDR3 bases: TGCGCCAGCAGCCTCGACCCTACGACAGGGTACGAGCAGTACTTC.